This is a list of T cell receptor beta chains from one sample in a study of regulatory T cells in long-lasting Graves disease. Each CDR3 protein gets one entry after TCRdb re-called the multiplex PCR reads with MiXCR. Here the sample spans fewer than 650,000 distinct CDR3 sequences, roughly 15% being singletons. These data were likewise used in another study, on T cells in Graves' hyperthyroidism and ophthalmopathy.

Sequenced here: peripheral blood mononuclear cells (PBMCs), sampled at new diagnosis, from a patient treated with antithyroid drugs. These receptor sequences come from a woman aged 30 to 39 with Graves disease. The CDR3 runs from the conserved cysteine through the conserved F or W. The D gene is left open where the match is weak. Clone size is not always given. Where it is, it says once, few, many or a class for expanded clones.

D gene: .; clone size: many; V gene: TRBV2; J gene: TRBJ1-6; CDR3 DNA: TGTGCCAGCAGTCCTAAAGCTACAGGGTTCAATTCACCCCTCCACTTT; CDR3 protein: CASSPKATGFNSPLHF
D gene: .; clone size: many; V gene: TRBV28; J gene: TRBJ1-1; CDR3 DNA: TGTGCCAGCAGTTTGTTCCTGGATTGGAAAACTGAAGCTTTCTTT; CDR3 protein: CASSLFLDWKTEAFF
D gene: TRBD2; clone size: many; V gene: TRBV2; J gene: TRBJ2-2; CDR3 DNA: TGTGCCAGCACTGGGACTAGCGGGAGACCCGGGGAGCTGTTTTTT; CDR3 protein: CASTGTSGRPGELFF
D gene: .; clone size: few; V gene: TRBV7-9; J gene: TRBJ2-3; CDR3 DNA: TGTGCCAGCAGCTTAGTTCGGGCAAGCACAGATACGCAGTATTTT; CDR3 protein: CASSLVRASTDTQYF
D gene: .; clone size: .; V gene: TRBV15; J gene: TRBJ2-5; CDR3 DNA: TGTGCCACCAGATTGGGAACGGTCGGAGAGACCCAGTACTTC; CDR3 protein: CATRLGTVGETQYF
D gene: .; clone size: few; V gene: TRBV24-1; J gene: TRBJ2-5; CDR3 DNA: TGTGCCACCAGTGATTTCGGCAAGGGGCTTCAAGAGACCCAGTACTTC; CDR3 protein: CATSDFGKGLQETQYF
D gene: .; clone size: .; V gene: TRBV9; J gene: TRBJ2-7; CDR3 DNA: TGTGCCAGCAGCGTAGGACAGATTTCCGAGCAGTACTTC; CDR3 protein: CASSVGQISEQYF
D gene: .; clone size: many; V gene: TRBV29-1; J gene: TRBJ1-1; CDR3 DNA: TGCAGCGTCTGGAGGAACACTGAAGCTTTCTTT; CDR3 protein: CSVWRNTEAFF
D gene: .; clone size: .; V gene: TRBV3-1; J gene: TRBJ1-1; CDR3 DNA: TGTGCCAGCAGCCAAGAACTGATGAACACTGAAGCTCTCTTT; CDR3 protein: CASSQELMNTEALF
D gene: .; clone size: few; V gene: TRBV3-1; J gene: TRBJ1-3; CDR3 DNA: TGTGCCAGCAGCCCCCTTTTTTCGCCGACCTCTGGAAACACCATATATTTT; CDR3 protein: CASSPLFSPTSGNTIYF
D gene: TRBD1; clone size: .; V gene: TRBV7-9; J gene: TRBJ1-2; CDR3 DNA: TGTGCCAGCAGCCTCGTAGGGCTCGGGACAGATGGCTACACCTTC; CDR3 protein: CASSLVGLGTDGYTF
D gene: .; clone size: many; V gene: TRBV10-3; J gene: TRBJ2-7; CDR3 DNA: TGTGCCATCAGTGATCTGGCAGTCGGTTACGAGCAGTACTTC; CDR3 protein: CAISDLAVGYEQYF
D gene: .; clone size: many; V gene: TRBV5-5; J gene: TRBJ2-5; CDR3 DNA: TGTGCCAGCAGCTTGGTGGGGGGCGATGAGACCCAGTACTTC; CDR3 protein: CASSLVGGDETQYF
D gene: TRBD2; clone size: .; V gene: TRBV6-1; J gene: TRBJ2-2; CDR3 DNA: TGTGCCAGCAGCCTTCTGGCGGGAGGGTCCACCGGGGAGCTGTTTTTT; CDR3 protein: CASSLLAGGSTGELFF
D gene: .; clone size: few; V gene: TRBV6-2/TRBV6-3; J gene: TRBJ2-1; CDR3 DNA: TGTGCCAGCAGTTACCGTGAGCAGTTCTTC; CDR3 protein: CASSYREQFF
D gene: .; clone size: once; V gene: TRBV7-2; J gene: TRBJ1-4; CDR3 DNA: TGCGCCAGCAGCGCGGGACGGCTAAATATTGAAAAACTGTTTTTT; CDR3 protein: CASSAGRLNIEKLFF
D gene: TRBD2; clone size: many; V gene: TRBV11-2; J gene: TRBJ2-3; CDR3 DNA: TGTGCCAGCAGCTCACAGCGCGGGAGGACAGATACGCAGTATTTT; CDR3 protein: CASSSQRGRTDTQYF